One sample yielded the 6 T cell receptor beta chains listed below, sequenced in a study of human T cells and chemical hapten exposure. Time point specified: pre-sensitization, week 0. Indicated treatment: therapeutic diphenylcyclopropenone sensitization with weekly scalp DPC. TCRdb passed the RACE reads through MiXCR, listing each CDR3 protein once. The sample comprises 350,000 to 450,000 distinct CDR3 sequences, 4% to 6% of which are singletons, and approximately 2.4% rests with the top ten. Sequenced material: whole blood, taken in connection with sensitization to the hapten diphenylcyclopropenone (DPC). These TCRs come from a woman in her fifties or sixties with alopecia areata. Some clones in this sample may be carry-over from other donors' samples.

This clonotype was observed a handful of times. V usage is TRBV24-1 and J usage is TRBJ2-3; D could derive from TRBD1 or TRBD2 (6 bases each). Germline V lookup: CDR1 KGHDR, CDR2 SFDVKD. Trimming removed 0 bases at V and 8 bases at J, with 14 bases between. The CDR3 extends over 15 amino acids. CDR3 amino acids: CATSDLGGPGGTQYF. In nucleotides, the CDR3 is TGTGCCACCAGTGATTTGGGGGGCCCCGGGGGTACGCAGTATTTT.

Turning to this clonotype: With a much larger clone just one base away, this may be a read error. The CDR3 DNA follows: TGTGCCAGCAGTTACTCGCCTAGCGGGAGGGGGAGGGAGCAGTACTTC. It is translated as CASSYSPSGRGREQYF. The chain joins TRBV6-6 to TRBJ2-7; TRBD2 agrees at 12 bases. The V and J ends lost 0 bases and 7 bases, in that order; junction bases with no gene match: 7. Germline V gives CDR1 MNHNY, CDR2 SVGAGI (reference sequence). The CDR3 is made up of 16 amino acids.

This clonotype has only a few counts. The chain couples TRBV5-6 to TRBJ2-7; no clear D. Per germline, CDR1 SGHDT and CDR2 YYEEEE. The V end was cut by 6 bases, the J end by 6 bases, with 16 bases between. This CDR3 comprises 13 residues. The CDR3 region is CASTFGPPGEQYF. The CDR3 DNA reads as TGTGCCAGCACCTTCGGACCCCCCGGCGAGCAGTACTTC.

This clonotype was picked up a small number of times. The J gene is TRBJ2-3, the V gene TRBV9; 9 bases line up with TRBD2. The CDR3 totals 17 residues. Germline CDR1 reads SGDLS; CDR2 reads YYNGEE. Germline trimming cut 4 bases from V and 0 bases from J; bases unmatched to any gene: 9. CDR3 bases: TGTGCCAGCAGCCCTCGATCTAGCGGGGCTAGCACAGATACGCAGTATTTT. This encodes CASSPRSSGASTDTQYF.

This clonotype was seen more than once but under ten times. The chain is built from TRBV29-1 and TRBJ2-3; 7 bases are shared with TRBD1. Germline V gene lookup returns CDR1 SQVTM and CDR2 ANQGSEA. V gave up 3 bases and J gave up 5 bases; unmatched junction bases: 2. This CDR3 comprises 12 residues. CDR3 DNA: TGCAGCGTTGACGACAGGGTAGATACGCAGTATTTT. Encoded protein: CSVDDRVDTQYF.

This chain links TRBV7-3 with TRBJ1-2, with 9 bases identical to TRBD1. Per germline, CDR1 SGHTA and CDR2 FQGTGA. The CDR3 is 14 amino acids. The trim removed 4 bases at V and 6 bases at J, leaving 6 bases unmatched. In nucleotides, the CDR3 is TGTGCCAGCAGCTCCGGACAGGGGCTGAATGGCTACACCTTC. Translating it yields CASSSGQGLNGYTF. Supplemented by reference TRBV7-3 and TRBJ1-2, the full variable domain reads GAGVSQTPSNKVTEKGKYVELRCDPISGHTALYWYRQSLGQGPEFLIYFQGTGAADDSGLPNDRFFAVRPEGSVSTLKIQRTERGDSAVYLCASSSGQGLNGYTFGSGTRLTVV.